The next 15 T cell receptor beta chains were all read from a single sample in a study of Ad26.COV2.S vaccination and SARS-CoV-2 variants. Here immunoSEQ multiplex PCR was the method, and the copy in TCRdb shows in-frame clones only, minus some. Among about 250,000 clones listed, 70% to 90% were seen once. Indicated treatment: roughly 19 received Ad26.COV2.S at low or high dose, single or two shots; several received placebo; per-sample allocation not given. Samples analyzed were those drawn on day 63 after the first vaccine or placebo injection. Sequencing was performed on peripheral blood, taken in a trial of Ad26.COV2.S vaccine versus placebo. The source of these receptors is a person aged 18-65 years who received the Ad26.COV2.S COVID-19 vaccine or a placebo.

The chain links TRBV12-3 or TRBV12-4 to TRBJ2-5; D is perhaps TRBD2 (5 bases). Deletions cut 5 bases from V and 7 bases from J, with 8 bases between. The CDR3 is made up of 11 amino acids. CDR3: CASSLGGTQYF. The CDR3, as DNA: TGTGCCAGCAGTCTAGGAGGGACCCAGTACTTC.

The rearrangement uses TRBV30 and TRBJ1-4, with 9 bases identical to TRBD1. Germline trimming cut 6 bases from V and 8 bases from J; bases unmatched to any gene: 7. The CDR3 has 13 amino acids. The germline V gene encodes CDR1 GTSNPN and CDR2 SVGIG (reference sequence). The CDR3 bases are TGTGCCTGCTACAGGGGGCAAGGGGAAAAACTGTTTTTT. This sequence encodes CACYRGQGEKLFF.

The J gene is TRBJ2-7, the V gene TRBV28, with D possibly TRBD1 on 5 matching bases. This CDR3 is built from 16 residues. Germline-derived CDR1 and CDR2 are MDHEN and SYDVKM. With 4 bases removed from V and 2 bases from J, the gap between germline ends came to 18 bases. The CDR3 is CASSWTNLRQTYEQYF. The CDR3 coding sequence is TGTGCCAGCAGTTGGACAAATCTTCGACAGACCTACGAGCAGTACTTC.

The chain is built from TRBV20-1 and TRBJ1-5, with D perhaps TRBD1 (6 bases). The V and J ends lost 3 bases and 5 bases respectively, with 20 bases between them. Germline V CDR1 and CDR2: DFQATT, SNEGSKA (reference sequence). This CDR3 comprises 16 residues. CDR3 DNA: TGCAGTGCTAGTAAGGCGGGCAGGGGAGTAGATCAGCCCCAGCATTTT. This gives the protein CSASKAGRGVDQPQHF.

CDR3 sequence: CASSQDRGDGTNTEAFF. The CDR3 nucleotides read TGTGCCAGCAGCCAAGATAGGGGAGACGGGACTAACACTGAAGCTTTCTTT. This chain connects TRBV3-1 (or the pseudogene TRBV3-2) to TRBJ1-1; D is perhaps TRBD1 (5 bases). The CDR3 spans 17 residues. V gave up 0 bases and J gave up 2 bases, with 16 bases separating them. Per the germline V gene, CDR1 is LGHDT and CDR2 is YNNKEL (reference sequence).

A few counts support this clone. Here the CDR3 reads CASSTAGTRKMNTEAFF. Here the CDR3 DNA reads TGTGCCAGCAGCACAGCCGGGACAAGGAAAATGAACACTGAAGCTTTCTTT. The chain links TRBV14 to TRBJ1-1, with a weak D call TRBD1 (6 bases). The CDR3 extends over 17 amino acids. V gave up 5 bases and J gave up 0 bases, with 19 bases separating them. Germline CDR1 is SGHDN and CDR2 is FVKESK.

The chain uses TRBV5-1 and TRBJ2-1; TRBD1 matches at 10 bases. V gave up 5 bases and J gave up 9 bases; unmatched junction bases: 5. The CDR3 is 13 residues long. CDR1 is SGHRS, CDR2 YFSETQ, per germline. The CDR3 sequence is CASRDRGQGEQFF. The CDR3 nucleotides read TGCGCCAGCAGAGACAGGGGGCAGGGTGAGCAGTTCTTC.

V gene TRBV19 combines with J gene TRBJ1-2, with D possibly TRBD1 on 6 matching bases. CDR1 and CDR2 from the germline V gene are LNHDA and SQIVND (reference sequence). V gave up 4 bases and J gave up 6 bases, with 12 bases separating them. The CDR3 spans 13 residues. Here the CDR3 reads CASSTRGNNGYTF. The DNA for the CDR3 is TGTGCCAGTAGTACCAGGGGTAATAATGGCTACACCTTC.

This chain links TRBV19 with TRBJ1-1; TRBD1 agrees at 8 bases. From germline, CDR1 is LNHDA and CDR2 SQIVND (reference sequence). There are 14 residues in the CDR3. V lost 6 bases to trimming and J lost 5 bases; unmatched junction nucleotides: 8. The CDR3 DNA reads as TGTGCCAGTAGGCATACAGGGGGATGGACTGAAGCTTTCTTT. Translating it yields CASRHTGGWTEAFF.

This chain links TRBV12-3 or TRBV12-4 with TRBJ1-4; D may be TRBD1 (5 bases). This CDR3 is 13 amino acids long. Trimming stripped 6 bases from V and 7 bases from J, with 12 bases between. CDR3 sequence reads: CASSPWQGEKLFF. The CDR3 DNA is TGTGCCAGCAGCCCGTGGCAGGGTGAAAAACTGTTTTTT.

Regarding this clone: Its ends do not fully match the called genes, so a read error is possible. The V gene is TRBV6-1, the J gene TRBJ2-7; the match to TRBD2 covers 7 bases. The CDR3 spans 15 residues. Per the germline V gene, CDR1 is MNHNS and CDR2 is SASEGT. In DNA form, the CDR3 reads TGTGCCAGCAATGAAAAAGGGAGGGTGATGGACGAGCAGTACTTC. Translating it yields CASNEKGRVMDEQYF.

The gene calls are TRBV6-5 and TRBJ1-5; no clear D gene. Germline values: CDR1 MNHEY, CDR2 SVGAGI. V was clipped by 7 bases and J by 6 bases, with 13 bases between them. The CDR3 totals 13 residues. The CDR3 bases are TGTGCCAGCACCCCGGACCAAAGTCAGCCCCAGCATTTT. It is translated as CASTPDQSQPQHF.

The chain carries TRBV6-5 and TRBJ2-2; the D is unclear. CDR3 length equals 13 residues. The V gene's germline CDR1 is MNHEY and CDR2 SVGAGI. V lost 10 bases and J 1 base, leaving 10 bases between the germline ends. The CDR3 DNA is TGTGCCACCAACGCGCAGAACACCGGGGAGCTGTTTTTT. It translates to CATNAQNTGELFF.

The chain employs TRBV5-6 and TRBJ2-7, with D uncertain. The CDR3 runs 13 residues. Trimming took 0 bases from V and 0 from J, leaving 4 bases between them. The germline gives CDR1 SGHDT, CDR2 YYEEEE. CDR3 region: CASSLVHSYEQYF. DNA of the CDR3: TGTGCCAGCAGCTTGGTGCACTCCTACGAGCAGTACTTC.

The J gene is TRBJ2-3, the V gene TRBV10-3, with no clear D. Germline V lookup: CDR1 ENHRY, CDR2 SYGVKD. CDR3 length: 12 residues. Trimming removed 7 bases from V and 2 bases from J, with 7 bases in between. CDR3 amino acids: CAIMIDTDTQYF. In nucleotides, the CDR3 is TGTGCCATCATGATCGACACAGATACGCAGTATTTT.